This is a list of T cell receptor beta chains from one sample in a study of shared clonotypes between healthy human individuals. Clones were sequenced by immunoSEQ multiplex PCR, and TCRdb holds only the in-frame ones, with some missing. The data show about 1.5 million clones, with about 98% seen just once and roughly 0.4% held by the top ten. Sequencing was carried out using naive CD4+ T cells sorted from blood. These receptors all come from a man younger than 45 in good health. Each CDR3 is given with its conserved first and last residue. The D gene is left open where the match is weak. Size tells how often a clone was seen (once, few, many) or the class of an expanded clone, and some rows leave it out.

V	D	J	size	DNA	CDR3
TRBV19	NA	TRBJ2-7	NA	TGTGCCAGTACCTCTTGGCGAGGGAACCACGAGCAGTACTTC	CASTSWRGNHEQYF
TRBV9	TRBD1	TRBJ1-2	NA	TGTGCCAGCAGCGGACAGACAGGGCTTACTGACGGATACTATGGCTACACCTTC	CASSGQTGLTDGYYGYTF
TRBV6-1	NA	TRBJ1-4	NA	TGTGCCAGTAGGTCTCATAGCCTGGAAAAACTGTTTTTT	CASRSHSLEKLFF
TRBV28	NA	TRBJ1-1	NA	TGTGCCAGCAGTTTAAGACTGTCGAACACTGAAGCTTTCTTT	CASSLRLSNTEAFF
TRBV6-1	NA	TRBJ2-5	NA	TGTGCCAGCACCAAGGACCCATCACGCGAGACCCAGTACTTC	CASTKDPSRETQYF
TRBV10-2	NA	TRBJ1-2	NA	TGCGCCACCCATCAGGGAGGGGGCTATGGCTACACCTTC	CATHQGGGYGYTF
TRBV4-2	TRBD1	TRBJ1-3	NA	TGTGCCAGCAGCCCGCAGACAGGGGGAAACACCATATATTTT	CASSPQTGGNTIYF
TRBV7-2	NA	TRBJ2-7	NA	TGTGCCAGCAGCTTAAAGCACGAGCAGTACTTC	CASSLKHEQYF
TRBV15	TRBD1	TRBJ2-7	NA	TGTGCCACCAGCAGAACCGGGACAGGGTTCGAGCAGTACTTC	CATSRTGTGFEQYF
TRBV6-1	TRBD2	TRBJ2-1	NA	TGTGCCAGCAGTGAACAGCTAGCGGGACTATACAATGAGCAGTTCTTC	CASSEQLAGLYNEQFF
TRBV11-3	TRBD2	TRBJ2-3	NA	TGTGCCAGCAGCTTAGATAGCGGGGGAGATACGCAGTATTTT	CASSLDSGGDTQYF
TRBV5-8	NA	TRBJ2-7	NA	TGTGCCAGTCGAAACCCAGGCCCCTACGAGCAGTACTTC	CASRNPGPYEQYF
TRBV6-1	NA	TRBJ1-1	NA	TGTGCCAGCAGGGGACTCCAGAACACTGAAGCTTTCTTT	CASRGLQNTEAFF
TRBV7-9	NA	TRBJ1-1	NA	TGTGCCAGCAGCCTAGAGACTGAAGCTTTCTTT	CASSLETEAFF
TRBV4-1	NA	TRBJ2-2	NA	TGCGCCAGCAGCCAAGAAAGAGGCAGGGCGAACACCGGGGAGCTGTTTTTT	CASSQERGRANTGELFF
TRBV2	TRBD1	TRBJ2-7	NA	TGTGCCAGCAGGGATTGGGACAGAGAAGGTTCCTACGAGCAGTACTTC	CASRDWDREGSYEQYF
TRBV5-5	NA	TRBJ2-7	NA	TGTGCCAGCAGCTGGCCCCCGGGCGAGCAGTACTTC	CASSWPPGEQYF
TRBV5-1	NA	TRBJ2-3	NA	TGCGCCAGCAGCCAGGGCACAAACACAGATACGCAGTATTTT	CASSQGTNTDTQYF
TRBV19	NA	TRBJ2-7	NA	TGTGCCAGTAGTATATCTGCAATTCTACGCTCCTACGAGCAGTACTTC	CASSISAILRSYEQYF
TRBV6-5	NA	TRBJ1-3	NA	TGTGCCAGCAGTTTGGGCAGGGCAGCTGGAAACACCATATATTTT	CASSLGRAAGNTIYF
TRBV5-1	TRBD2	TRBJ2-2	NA	TGCGCCAGCAGCTTGCTAGCGGGAGGGTTGAACACCGGGGAGCTGTTTTTT	CASSLLAGGLNTGELFF
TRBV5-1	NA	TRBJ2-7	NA	TGCGCCAGCAGCCGGGGTGACGGGATGCCCTACGAGCAGTACTTC	CASSRGDGMPYEQYF
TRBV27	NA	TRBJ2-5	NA	TGTGCCAGCAGACTAGGGACGCAAGAGACCCAGTACTTC	CASRLGTQETQYF
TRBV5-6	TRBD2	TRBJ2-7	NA	TGTGCCAGCAGCTTGGCTTCCGGGCTAGCGGGCCCCACGGGCGAGCAGTACTTC	CASSLASGLAGPTGEQYF
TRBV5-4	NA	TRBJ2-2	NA	TGTGCCAGCAGCTTGTACACCGGGGAGCTGTTTTTT	CASSLYTGELFF
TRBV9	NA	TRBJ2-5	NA	TGTGCCAGCAGCTTTGAAGGGGAGACCCAGTACTTC	CASSFEGETQYF
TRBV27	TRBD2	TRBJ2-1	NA	TGTGCCAGCAGTTTACTAGCGGGGCCCAATGAGCAGTTCTTC	CASSLLAGPNEQFF
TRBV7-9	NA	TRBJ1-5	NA	TGTGCCAGCAACCAGGGATTGAATCAGCCCCAGCATTTT	CASNQGLNQPQHF
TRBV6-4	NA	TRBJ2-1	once	TGTGCCAGCAGTCTTACCCGGGGAGGAAGGGATGAGCAGTTCTTC	CASSLTRGGRDEQFF
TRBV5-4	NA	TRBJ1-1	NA	TGTGCCAGCAGCTTGCCGCAGGGTGAGAACACTGAAGCTTTCTTT	CASSLPQGENTEAFF
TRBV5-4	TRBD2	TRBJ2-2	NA	TGTGCCAGCAGCAAAGCCGGGACTAGCGGTGGGAGTGGGGAGCTGTTTTTT	CASSKAGTSGGSGELFF
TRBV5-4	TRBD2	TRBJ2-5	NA	TGTGCCAGCAGCTTGGGGACTAGCGGGAGGGCTCGGGAGACCCAGTACTTC	CASSLGTSGRARETQYF
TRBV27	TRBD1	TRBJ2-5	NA	TGTGCCAGCAGTTCTACGAGGGGGCAGTTAGGATCTCCGCAAGAGACCCAGTACTTC	CASSSTRGQLGSPQETQYF
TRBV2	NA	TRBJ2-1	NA	TGTGCCAGCGGGGGTAGCATCTATGAGCAGTTCTTC	CASGGSIYEQFF
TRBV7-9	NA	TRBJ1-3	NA	TGTGCCAGCAGCCACCCCGGTCGGGGCTCTGGAAACACCATATATTTT	CASSHPGRGSGNTIYF
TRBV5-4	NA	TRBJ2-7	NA	TGTGCCAGCAGCTTGGGGGGCTATGACTACGAGCAGTACTTC	CASSLGGYDYEQYF
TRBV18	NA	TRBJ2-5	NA	TGTGCCAGCTCACCATCCGGGTTACGAGAGACCCAGTACTTC	CASSPSGLRETQYF
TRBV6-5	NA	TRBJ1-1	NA	TGTGCCAGCAGTTACGGGGACCAAGGGGTTCGAGCTTTCTTT	CASSYGDQGVRAFF
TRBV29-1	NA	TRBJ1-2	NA	TGCAGCGTACGTGGGACCCCAGGACGTAACTATGGCTACACCTTC	CSVRGTPGRNYGYTF
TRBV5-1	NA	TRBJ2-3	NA	TGCGCCAGCAGCTTAAGCGGGCCGAACACAGATACGCAGTATTTT	CASSLSGPNTDTQYF
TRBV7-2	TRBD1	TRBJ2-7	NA	TGTGCCAGCTCCCCCTCCGGGACAGCCTACGAGCAGTACTTC	CASSPSGTAYEQYF
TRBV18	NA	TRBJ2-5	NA	TGTGCCAGCTCACAAGCTACAGGGTGGGAGACCCAGTACTTC	CASSQATGWETQYF
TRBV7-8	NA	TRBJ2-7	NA	TGTGCCAGCAGCTTAACCGCAGTAATAAGCTACGAGCAGTACTTC	CASSLTAVISYEQYF
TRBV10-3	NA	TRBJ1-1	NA	TGTGCCATCAGTGGAGAGGTGGGCGGGGCTTTCTTT	CAISGEVGGAFF
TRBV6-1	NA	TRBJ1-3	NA	TGTGCCAGCAGTATGTTTGGAAACACCATATATTTT	CASSMFGNTIYF
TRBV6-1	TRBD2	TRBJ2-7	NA	TGTGCCAGCAGTGTCCTAGCGGCAAACTCCTACGAGCAGTACTTC	CASSVLAANSYEQYF
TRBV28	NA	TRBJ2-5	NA	TGTGCCAGCAGTTTAATCGGGAAGACCCAGTACTTC	CASSLIGKTQYF
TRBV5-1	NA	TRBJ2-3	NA	TGCGCCAGCAGCTCGGGTAGGAGGACAGATACGCAGTATTTT	CASSSGRRTDTQYF
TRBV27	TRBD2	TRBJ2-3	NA	TGTGCCAGCAGTCCAATAGCGGGAGGAATCTGGGGTACGCAGTATTTT	CASSPIAGGIWGTQYF
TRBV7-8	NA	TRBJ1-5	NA	TGTGCCAGCAGCGTAGATCGGAATCAGCCCCAGCATTTT	CASSVDRNQPQHF
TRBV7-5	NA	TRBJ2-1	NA	TGTGTCAGAAGACGACTAGCATCATACAATGAGCAGTTCTTC	CVRRRLASYNEQFF
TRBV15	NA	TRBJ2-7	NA	TGTGCCACCAGCAGGCGCGGAGGGCCCTACGAGCAGTACTTC	CATSRRGGPYEQYF
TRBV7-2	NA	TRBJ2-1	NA	TGTGCCAGCAGCTTAGCGCCGGGCTCCTACAATGAGCAGTTCTTC	CASSLAPGSYNEQFF
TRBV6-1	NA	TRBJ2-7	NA	TGTGCCAGCAGGAAGACCCCCGCCTACGAGCAGTACTTC	CASRKTPAYEQYF
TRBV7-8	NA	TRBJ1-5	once	TGTGCCAGCAGCTTAGGTCAGGGTAAGGATCAGCCCCAGCATTTT	CASSLGQGKDQPQHF
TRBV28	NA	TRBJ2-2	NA	TGTGCCAGCAGTCCAGGGGGACTGAACACCGGGGAGCTGTTTTTT	CASSPGGLNTGELFF
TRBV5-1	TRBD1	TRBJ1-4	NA	TGCGCCAGCAATTTCCGAGGGGGCGAAGGTGAAAAACTGTTTTTT	CASNFRGGEGEKLFF
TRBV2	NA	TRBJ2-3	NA	TGTGCCAGTAGGCAAACTAGCACAGATACGCAGTATTTT	CASRQTSTDTQYF
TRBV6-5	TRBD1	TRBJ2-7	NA	TGTGCCAGCAGCACTGGGGGACAGGGGGCGCGGGAGCAGTACTTC	CASSTGGQGAREQYF